The 24 T cell receptor beta chains listed next were all sequenced from one sample in a study of graft-versus-host responses after intestinal transplantation. The data were produced by immunoSEQ multiplex PCR, yet TCRdb's version contains in-frame clones alone and is incomplete. The sample carries more than 45,000 clones, 91% recorded once. The sequencing used PBMCs, collected around 120 days after intestinal transplantation. The receptors here all came from a human patient who received an intestinal transplant, so some T cells may come from the graft donor.

The rearrangement joins TRBV7-8 to TRBJ1-1; weak D call: TRBD1 (6 bases). V was trimmed by 6 bases and J by 0 bases, leaving 14 bases between them. The CDR3 sequence is 15 residues long. Germline V gene sequence: CDR1 SGHVS, CDR2 FQNEAQ. Here the CDR3 reads CASRLGQGLNTEAFF. Here the CDR3 DNA reads TGTGCCAGCAGGCTCGGCCAGGGGCTGAACACTGAAGCTTTCTTT.

A single count supports this clone. CDR3 nucleotides: TGTGCCACCAGCAGAGGGAATTTCGGGGATTATGGCTACACCTTC. Its protein product is CATSRGNFGDYGYTF. V is TRBV15 and J is TRBJ1-2; D is undetermined. The V gene's germline CDR1 is LNHNV and CDR2 YYDKDF (reference sequence). Deletions cut 1 base from V and 5 bases from J, with 14 bases between. This CDR3 contains 15 residues.

The chain is built from TRBV29-1 and TRBJ1-1; no definite D call. Germline V gene lookup returns CDR1 SQVTM and CDR2 ANQGSEA. The CDR3 runs 14 residues. V lost 2 bases and J lost 0, with 10 bases in between. In DNA form, the CDR3 reads TGCAGCGTTGAACGGCGACTCGTGAACACTGAAGCTTTCTTT. As protein: CSVERRLVNTEAFF.

This chain uses TRBV5-1 with TRBJ2-1; maybe TRBD1 (5 bases). There are 11 residues in the CDR3. Germline assignment: CDR1 SGHRS and CDR2 YFSETQ. V was cut by 0 bases and J by 12 bases, with 7 bases left in between. CDR3 amino acids: CASSLGGMQFF. The CDR3 bases are TGCGCCAGCAGCTTGGGGGGCATGCAGTTCTTC.

The J gene is TRBJ2-5, the V gene TRBV18, with TRBD1 as a possible D gene (7 bases). CDR1 is KGHSH, CDR2 LQKENI, per germline. The CDR3 length is 13 residues. Trimming cost V 3 bases and J 5 bases, with 10 bases left between them. This chain's CDR3 is CASSPQGGETQYF. In DNA, the CDR3 is TGTGCCAGCTCACCGCAGGGGGGTGAGACCCAGTACTTC.

The V and J genes are TRBV7-9 and TRBJ1-3; D ambiguous. With 3 bases removed from V and 4 bases from J, the gap between germline ends came to 13 bases. Germline V gene data show CDR1 as SEHNR and CDR2 as FQNEAQ (reference sequence). The CDR3 loop spans 15 amino acids. The CDR3 here is CASSFGVHNGNTIYF. The CDR3 nucleotides are TGTGCCAGCAGCTTCGGGGTTCATAACGGAAACACCATATATTTT.

The rearrangement uses TRBV7-9 and TRBJ1-1, with D tentatively TRBD1 (6 bases). The germline gives CDR1 SEHNR, CDR2 FQNEAQ (reference sequence). The V end was cut by 1 base, the J end by 0 bases, with 9 bases between. CDR3 length equals 15 residues. The CDR3 spells CASSLVGGLNTEAFF. DNA for the CDR3: TGTGCCAGCAGCTTAGTTGGGGGGCTGAACACTGAAGCTTTCTTT.

V and J are TRBV10-2 and TRBJ2-3; D not certain. Germline V CDR1 and CDR2: WSHSY, SAAADI. The germline V and J ends were trimmed by 2 bases and 3 bases, with 15 bases remaining between them. The length of the CDR3 is 16 residues. The CDR3 nucleotides read TGCGCCAGCAGTGAGAGCCGCCGGAGAGGAACAGATACGCAGTATTTT. This codes for CASSESRRRGTDTQYF.

V and J are TRBV25-1 and TRBJ2-7, with D unclear. The V and J ends lost 4 bases and 3 bases respectively, with 7 bases between them. Germline V lookup: CDR1 MGHDK, CDR2 SYGVNS. The CDR3 extends over 12 amino acids. The CDR3 is CASSAENYEQYF. In DNA, the CDR3 is TGTGCCAGCAGTGCTGAAAACTACGAGCAGTACTTC.

The V gene is TRBV19, the J gene TRBJ1-5; no clear D. Trimming stripped 1 base from V and 4 bases from J, with 8 bases between. The germline CDR1 and CDR2 sequences are LNHDA and SQIVND (reference sequence). This CDR3 spans 14 amino acids. The CDR3 reads CASSIATGNQPQHF. The CDR3 DNA reads as TGTGCCAGTAGTATAGCTACGGGGAATCAGCCCCAGCATTTT.

The chain employs TRBV5-4 and TRBJ1-2; possible D gene TRBD1, 6 bases. The CDR3 contains 16 residues. Germline CDR1 SGHNT, CDR2 YYREEE (reference sequence). V was trimmed by 0 bases and J by 7 bases, leaving 19 bases between them. DNA for the CDR3: TGTGCCAGCAGCTTGGCCGGTAGGGGGGCGTCCTTTGGCTACACCTTC. It encodes CASSLAGRGASFGYTF.

The gene calls are TRBV6-5 and TRBJ1-4; D remains ambiguous. The length of the CDR3 is 15 residues. V was shortened by 0 bases and J by 0 bases, with 5 bases between the two germline ends. The V gene's germline CDR1 is MNHEY and CDR2 SVGAGI. CDR3 sequence: CASSYSSATNEKLFF. The CDR3 DNA sequence: TGTGCCAGCAGTTACTCGTCGGCAACTAATGAAAAACTGTTTTTT.

This clone came up a few times. This chain connects TRBV6-5 to TRBJ1-6; 8 bases match TRBD1. The germline gives CDR1 MNHEY, CDR2 SVGAGI. V gave up 5 bases and J gave up 5 bases; unmatched junction bases: 5. The CDR3 length is 15 residues. The CDR3 loop reads CASSRPGQDNSPLHF. CDR3 in DNA: TGTGCCAGCAGTCGCCCGGGACAGGATAATTCACCCCTCCACTTT.

The rearrangement joins TRBV2 to TRBJ2-1; 10 bases line up with TRBD2. CDR1 is SNHLY, CDR2 FYNNEI, per germline. The trim removed 2 bases at V and 6 bases at J, leaving 7 bases unmatched. CDR3 length: 16 amino acids. The CDR3 DNA is TGTGCCAGCAGTGAAAGGGCCAGCGGGGGGGGCAATGAGCAGTTCTTC. As protein: CASSERASGGGNEQFF.

CDR3 region: CASSVEGVFTQYF. In nucleotides, the CDR3 is TGTGCCAGCAGCGTAGAGGGGGTTTTTACGCAGTATTTT. The V call is TRBV9, the J call TRBJ2-3; maybe TRBD1 (6 bases). Germline CDR1 and CDR2: SGDLS and YYNGEE. The CDR3 loop spans 13 amino acids. The V end was cut by 0 bases, the J end by 8 bases, with 10 bases between.

The rearrangement uses TRBV6-4 and TRBJ2-7; D gene uncertain. The CDR3 has 14 amino acids. Germline V lookup: CDR1 MRHNA, CDR2 SNTAGT. Trimming removed 1 base at V and 2 bases at J, with 9 bases between. The CDR3 protein is CASSDFSGTYEQYF. The CDR3 nucleotides are TGTGCCAGCAGTGACTTTTCTGGGACCTACGAGCAGTACTTC.

The J gene is TRBJ2-1, the V gene TRBV5-4; no reliable D call. The CDR3 extends over 11 amino acids. The V gene's germline CDR1 is SGHNT and CDR2 YYREEE (reference sequence). Trimming removed 1 base at V and 6 bases at J, with 2 bases between. The CDR3 DNA sequence: TGTGCCAGCAGCTTGTCCAATGAGCAGTTCTTC. Amino acids: CASSLSNEQFF.

The chain carries TRBV7-6 and TRBJ2-7, with a tentative D call TRBD2 (5 bases). The CDR3 consists of 13 residues. Per germline, CDR1 SGHVS and CDR2 FNYEAQ. Trimming shortened V by 4 bases and J by 3 bases, and 10 bases separated the two germline ends. The CDR3 nucleotides are TGTGCCAGCAGCTCGGGGTCTAGCTACGAGCAGTACTTC. It yields the protein CASSSGSSYEQYF.

V is TRBV4-1 and J is TRBJ1-2; D possibly corresponds to TRBD1 (5 bases). Germline CDR1 and CDR2: MGHRA and YSYEKL. Trimming pared 2 bases from V and 7 bases from J, leaving 14 bases between. This CDR3 is built from 14 residues. CDR3 sequence (DNA): TGCGCCAGCAGCCAAATCGGGACCATACGTGGCTACACCTTC. This gives the protein CASSQIGTIRGYTF.

V gene TRBV28 combines with J gene TRBJ2-5; D remains ambiguous. The DNA end is more similar to TRBJ2-7, so the J call may be wrong. Germline V gene data show CDR1 as MDHEN and CDR2 as SYDVKM. The CDR3 is 13 amino acids. The CDR3 nucleotides read TGTGCCAGCAGTTTATTGACCTACTACGAGCAGTACTTC. Translating it yields CASSLLTYYEQYF.

The rearrangement links TRBV7-3 to TRBJ2-2; D is tentatively TRBD1 or TRBD2 (5 bases each). In germline, CDR1 is SGHTA, CDR2 FQGTGA. Trimming removed 4 bases at V and 6 bases at J, with 15 bases between. The CDR3 consists of 15 residues. CDR3 nucleotides: TGTGCCAGCAGCTCCCAGGGAGATTCGGCCGGGGAGCTGTTTTTT. Its translation is CASSSQGDSAGELFF.

The chain has TRBV5-6 and TRBJ2-2; D gene ambiguous. V was trimmed by 4 bases and J by 3 bases, leaving 7 bases between them. The CDR3 covers 13 residues. From germline, CDR1 is SGHDT and CDR2 YYEEEE. For the CDR3, the DNA is TGTGCCAGCAGCCCAACAGACACCGGGGAGCTGTTTTTT. As protein: CASSPTDTGELFF.

By proportion, this clone is medium-sized. V is TRBV6-4 and J is TRBJ2-2; no definite D call. Germline values: CDR1 MRHNA, CDR2 SNTAGT. There are 15 residues in the CDR3. V lost 3 bases to trimming and J lost 3 bases, with 11 bases between them. CDR3 bases: TGTGCCAGCAGTGAAGAGCCAGGAGACACCGGGGAGCTGTTTTTT. This translates into CASSEEPGDTGELFF.

This chain connects TRBV7-3 to TRBJ2-1; the D gene is possibly TRBD2 (6 bases). This CDR3 has 13 amino acids. From germline, CDR1 is SGHTA and CDR2 FQGTGA. V shed 6 bases and J shed 7 bases, with 13 bases lying between them. CDR3 in DNA: TGTGCCAGCAGTTGGGTCAGCGGGAATGAGCAGTTCTTC. Translating it yields CASSWVSGNEQFF.